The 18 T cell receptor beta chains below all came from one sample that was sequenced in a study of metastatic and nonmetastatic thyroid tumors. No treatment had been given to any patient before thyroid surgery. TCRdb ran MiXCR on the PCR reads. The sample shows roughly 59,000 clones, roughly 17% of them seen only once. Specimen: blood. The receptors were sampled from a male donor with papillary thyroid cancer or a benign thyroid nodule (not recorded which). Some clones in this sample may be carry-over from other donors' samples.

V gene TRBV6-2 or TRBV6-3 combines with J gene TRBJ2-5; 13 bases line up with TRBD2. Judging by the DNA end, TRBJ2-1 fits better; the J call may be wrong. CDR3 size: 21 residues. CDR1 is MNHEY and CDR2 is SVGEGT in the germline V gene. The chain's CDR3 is CASSYSPGLAGFLTNKDEQFF. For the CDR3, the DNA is TGTGCCAGCAGTTACTCGCCGGGACTAGCGGGATTCCTCACAAACAAGGATGAGCAGTTCTTC.

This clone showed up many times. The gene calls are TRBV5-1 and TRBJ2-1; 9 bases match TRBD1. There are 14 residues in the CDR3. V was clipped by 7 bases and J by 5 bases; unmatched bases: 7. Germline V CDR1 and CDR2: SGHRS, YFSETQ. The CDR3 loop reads CASGRDRENNEQFF. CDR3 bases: TGCGCCAGCGGCCGGGACAGGGAGAACAATGAGCAGTTCTTC.

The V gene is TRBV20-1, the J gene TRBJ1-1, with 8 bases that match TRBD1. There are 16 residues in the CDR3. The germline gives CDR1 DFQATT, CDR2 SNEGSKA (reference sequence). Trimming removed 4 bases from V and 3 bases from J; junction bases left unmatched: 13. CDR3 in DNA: TGCAGTGCTACGGACAGGGAGCGGTTATGGTACACTGAAGCTTTCTTT. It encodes CSATDRERLWYTEAFF.

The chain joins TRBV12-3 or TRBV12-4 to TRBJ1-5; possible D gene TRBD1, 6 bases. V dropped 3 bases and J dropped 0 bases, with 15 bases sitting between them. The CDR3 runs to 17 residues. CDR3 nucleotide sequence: TGTGCCAGCAGTTTGGCAGGGGATTGGTATAGCAATCAGCCCCAGCATTTT. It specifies CASSLAGDWYSNQPQHF.

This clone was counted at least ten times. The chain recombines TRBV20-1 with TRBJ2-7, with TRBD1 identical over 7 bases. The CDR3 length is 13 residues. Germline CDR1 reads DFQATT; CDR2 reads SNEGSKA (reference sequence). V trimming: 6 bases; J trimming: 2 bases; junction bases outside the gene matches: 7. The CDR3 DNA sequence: TGCAGTGCGAACCCGGACAGGACCTACGAGCAGTACGTC. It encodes CSANPDRTYEQYV.

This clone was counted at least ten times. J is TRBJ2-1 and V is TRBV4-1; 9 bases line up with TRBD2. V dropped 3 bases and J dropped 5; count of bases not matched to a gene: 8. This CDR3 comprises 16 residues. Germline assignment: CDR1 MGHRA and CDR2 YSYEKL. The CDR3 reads CASSHPSGTPNNEQFF. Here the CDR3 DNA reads TGCGCCAGCAGCCATCCTAGCGGGACTCCAAACAATGAGCAGTTCTTC.

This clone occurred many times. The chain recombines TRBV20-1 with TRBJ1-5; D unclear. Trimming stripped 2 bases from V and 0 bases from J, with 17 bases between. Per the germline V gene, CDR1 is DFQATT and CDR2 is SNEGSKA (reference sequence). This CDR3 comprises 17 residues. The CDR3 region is CSARPDGYSNSNQPQHF. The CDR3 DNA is TGCAGTGCTAGACCCGACGGCTACTCAAATAGCAATCAGCCCCAGCATTTT.

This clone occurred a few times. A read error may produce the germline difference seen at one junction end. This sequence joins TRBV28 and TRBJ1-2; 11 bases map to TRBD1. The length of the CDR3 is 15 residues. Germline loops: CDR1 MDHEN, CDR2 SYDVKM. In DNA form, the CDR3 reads TGTGCCAACAGTTTACTCAGGACAGGGGGCTATGGCTACGCCTTC. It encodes CANSLLRTGGYGYAF.

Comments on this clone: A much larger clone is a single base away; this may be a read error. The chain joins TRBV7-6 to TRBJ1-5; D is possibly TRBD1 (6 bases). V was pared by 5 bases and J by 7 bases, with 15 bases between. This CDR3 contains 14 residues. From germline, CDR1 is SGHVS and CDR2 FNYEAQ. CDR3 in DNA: TGTGCCAGCAGCCCCCCGGGGGGCAGGCAGCCCCAGCATTTT. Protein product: CASSPPGGRQPQHF.

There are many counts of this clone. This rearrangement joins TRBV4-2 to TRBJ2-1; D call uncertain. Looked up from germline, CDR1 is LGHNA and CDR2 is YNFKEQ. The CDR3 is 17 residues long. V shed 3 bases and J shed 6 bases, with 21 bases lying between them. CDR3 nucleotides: TGTGCCAGCAGCCACGCCTCCCACCCTGACCTCATCAATGAGCAGTTCTTC. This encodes CASSHASHPDLINEQFF.

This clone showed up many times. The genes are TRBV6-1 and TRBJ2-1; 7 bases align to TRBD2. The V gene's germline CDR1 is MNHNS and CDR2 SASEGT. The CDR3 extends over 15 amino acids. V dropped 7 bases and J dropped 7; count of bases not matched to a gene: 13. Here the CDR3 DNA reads TGTGCCAGCACCCTCCGGGGGGAGGGGATTAATGAGCAGTTCTTC. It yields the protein CASTLRGEGINEQFF.

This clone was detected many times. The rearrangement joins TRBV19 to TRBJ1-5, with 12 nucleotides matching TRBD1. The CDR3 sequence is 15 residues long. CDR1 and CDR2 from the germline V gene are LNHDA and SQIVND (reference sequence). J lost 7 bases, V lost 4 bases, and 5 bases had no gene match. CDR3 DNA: TGTGCCAGTAGTACCCGGGACAGGGGGCGGCAGCCCCAGCATTTT. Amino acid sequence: CASSTRDRGRQPQHF.

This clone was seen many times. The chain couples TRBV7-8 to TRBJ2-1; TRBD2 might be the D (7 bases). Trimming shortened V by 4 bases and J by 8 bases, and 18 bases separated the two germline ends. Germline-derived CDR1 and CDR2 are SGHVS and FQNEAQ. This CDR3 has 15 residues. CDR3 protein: CASSSLGGPGYEQFF. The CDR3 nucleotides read TGTGCCAGCAGCTCCCTGGGGGGGCCTGGCTATGAGCAGTTCTTC.

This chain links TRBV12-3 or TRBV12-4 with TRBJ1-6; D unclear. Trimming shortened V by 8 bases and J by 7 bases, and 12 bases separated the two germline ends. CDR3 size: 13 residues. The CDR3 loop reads CASWRGGNSPLHF. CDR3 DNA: TGTGCCAGCTGGCGGGGTGGGAATTCACCCCTCCACTTT.

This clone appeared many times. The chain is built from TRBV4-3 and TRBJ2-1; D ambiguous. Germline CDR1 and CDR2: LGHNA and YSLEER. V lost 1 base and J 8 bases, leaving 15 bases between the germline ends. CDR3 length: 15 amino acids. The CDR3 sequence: CASSQGLLNGDEQFF. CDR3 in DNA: TGCGCCAGCAGCCAAGGGCTCTTAAATGGGGATGAGCAGTTCTTC.

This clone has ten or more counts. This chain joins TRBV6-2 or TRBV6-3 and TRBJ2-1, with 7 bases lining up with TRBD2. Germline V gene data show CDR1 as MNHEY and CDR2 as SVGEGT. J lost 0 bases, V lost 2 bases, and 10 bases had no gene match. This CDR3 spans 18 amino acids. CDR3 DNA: TGTGCCAGCAGTTACGTGGCGGCTAGCGGCCACTCCTACAATGAGCAGTTCTTC. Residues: CASSYVAASGHSYNEQFF.

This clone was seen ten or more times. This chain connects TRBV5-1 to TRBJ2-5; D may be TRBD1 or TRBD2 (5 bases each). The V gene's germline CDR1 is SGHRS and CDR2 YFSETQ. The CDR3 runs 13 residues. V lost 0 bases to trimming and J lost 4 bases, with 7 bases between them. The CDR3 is CASSLGGAETQYF. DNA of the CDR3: TGCGCCAGCAGCTTGGGAGGGGCAGAGACCCAGTACTTC.

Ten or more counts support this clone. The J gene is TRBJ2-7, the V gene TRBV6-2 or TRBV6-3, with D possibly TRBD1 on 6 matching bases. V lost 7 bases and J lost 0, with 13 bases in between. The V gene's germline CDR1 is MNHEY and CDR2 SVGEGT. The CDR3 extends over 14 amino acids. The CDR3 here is CASTDRDTSYEQYV. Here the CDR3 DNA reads TGTGCCAGCACCGACCGGGACACCTCCTACGAGCAGTACGTC.